The entry that follows covers one T cell receptor beta chain sequence. It lacks a known antigen. No per-base quality is available; no much larger clone lies one base away. Library prep was done by the immunoSEQ multiplex PCR assay. Turning to the authors' computational methods: Preprocessing removed nonproductive sequences and CDR3s not starting with C, not ending with F or W, or shorter than 7 amino acids. Antigen-specific clonotypes were called with the MANAFEST web app, based on expansion relative to reference and other culture wells. A clone counted as positive if significantly expanded in 2 of 3 replicate wells versus the reference culture at FDR below 0.05. Positive clones also required significant expansion versus all other tandem wells and an odds ratio above 5. After three terminal residues were trimmed from each end, CDR3 homology was quantified as pairwise Levenshtein distance using the stringdist R package. Not all clones reach the TCRdb copy of this immuneACCESS table, which keeps in-frame sequences only. Checked studies attribute under half of the gap to unresolved V genes and leave the rest unexplained. Clone size and the V and J calls come from that table; the DNA yielded D and trimming. A total of approximately 20,000 clones appear in this sample, around 78% of them only once. Clones ranked in the top ten supply roughly 16% of the sample.

CD4+ T cells from unexposed donors were collected before the COVID-19 pandemic (2011-2018). After about 10 days of culture, CD4+ T cells were isolated with the EasySep CD4+ T cell isolation kit. Unexposed donor CD4+ T cells were tested for reactivity to SARS-CoV-2 S and N and four common cold coronavirus spike pools, as cell number allowed. PBMCs were cultured at two million per well in IMDM supplemented with 5% human AB serum and roughly 9.6 IU/ml IL-2. Half of the culture medium was replaced with fresh IL-2-containing medium on days 3 and 7. Each peptide culture condition was generally run in triplicate replicate wells. Leukapheresis product for the unexposed donors was bought commercially. PBMCs were isolated from leukapheresis product or whole blood by Ficoll-Paque PLUS gradient centrifugation. PBMCs were either cryopreserved at -140 degrees C or used fresh in the expansion assay. The QIAamp Micro DNA Kit was used to extract genomic DNA from the CD4+ T cells.

As encoded in the germline V gene (reference sequence), CDR1 is SGHNT while CDR2 is YYREEE. Trimming takes 1 base from V and 5 bases from J, and the germline ends sit 10 bases apart. CDR3 length: 14 amino acids, cysteine to phenylalanine. The CDR3 DNA has 42 bases and is translated from base 1. This entry comes from a study of CD4 T cells in relation to SARS-CoV-2 and coronaviruses (dated by TCRdb to about 2021). Regarding the study in general: In the ViraFEST assay, PBMCs were grown with antigen for 10 to 11 days, and TCR beta CDR3s were then sequenced to identify antigen-specific clonal expansions. A different TCR-beta assay, based on Illumina, was used to sequence expansion assays from other donors in the study. Samples from three pre-COVID donors and the naive versus memory experiments were sequenced with the Adaptive Biotechnologies TCR-sequencing kit; other data were Illumina-based. An HIV-1 Nef peptide pool or a culture without peptide was used as the negative reference condition. Patient-derived lymphoblastoid cell lines were used to map the HLA restriction of shared crossreactive spike epitopes. At the level of individual TCR clonotypes, the study evaluated whether memory CD4+ T cells crossreact between the spike proteins of SARS-CoV-2 and those of common cold coronaviruses.

General findings and caveats noted by the study authors: Crossreactive clones showed significantly weaker SARS-CoV-2-driven expansion than monoreactive clones, consistent with antigenic imprinting. In roughly 70% of donors, memory CD4+ clonotypes turned up that crossrecognized SARS-CoV-2 and at least one common cold coronavirus spike. Since the crossreactivity analysis centred on spike protein, crossreactivity against other viral proteins was not assessed. The study was constrained by small numbers of patients and of tested TCRs. Pre-pandemic and post-infection samples were not both contributed by any donor, so tracing of the source of pre-existing responses was limited.

This sequence originates from a human donor in good health. The sample was CD4+ T cells from PBMCs, cultured in vitro. The chain uses TRBV5-4 and TRBJ1-5; a weak D assignment points to TRBD1 (5 bases agree). At the DNA level, the sequence is TGTGCCAGCAGCTTGAGCAGGGTGGATCAGCCCCAGCATTTT. This gives the protein CASSLSRVDQPQHF.